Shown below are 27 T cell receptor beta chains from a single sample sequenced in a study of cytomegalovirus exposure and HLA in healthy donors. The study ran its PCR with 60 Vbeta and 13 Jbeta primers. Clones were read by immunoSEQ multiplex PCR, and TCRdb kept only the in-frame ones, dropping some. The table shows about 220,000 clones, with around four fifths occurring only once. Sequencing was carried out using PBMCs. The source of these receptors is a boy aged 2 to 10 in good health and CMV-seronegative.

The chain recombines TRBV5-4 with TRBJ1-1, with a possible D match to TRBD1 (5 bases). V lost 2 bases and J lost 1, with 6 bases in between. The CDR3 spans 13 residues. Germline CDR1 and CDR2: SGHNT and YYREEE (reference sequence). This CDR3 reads CASSFDRNTEAFF. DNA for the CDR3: TGTGCCAGCAGCTTCGACAGGAACACTGAAGCTTTCTTT.

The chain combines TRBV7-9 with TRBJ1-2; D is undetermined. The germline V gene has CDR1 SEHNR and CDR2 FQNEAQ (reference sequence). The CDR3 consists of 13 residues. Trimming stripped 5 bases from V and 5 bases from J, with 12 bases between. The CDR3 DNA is TGTGCCAGCAGCCCCTCTTTAGATTATGGCTACACCTTC. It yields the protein CASSPSLDYGYTF.

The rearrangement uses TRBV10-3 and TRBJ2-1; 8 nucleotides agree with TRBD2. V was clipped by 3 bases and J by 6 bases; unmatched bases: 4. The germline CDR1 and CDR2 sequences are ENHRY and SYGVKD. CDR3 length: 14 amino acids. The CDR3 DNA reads TGTGCCATCAGTGATGGACTAGCAAGCAATGAGCAGTTCTTC. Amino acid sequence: CAISDGLASNEQFF.

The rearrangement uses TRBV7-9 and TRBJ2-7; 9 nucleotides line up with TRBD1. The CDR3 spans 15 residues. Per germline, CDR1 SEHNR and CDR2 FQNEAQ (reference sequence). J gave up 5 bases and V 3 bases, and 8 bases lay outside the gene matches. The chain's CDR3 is CASSFLGQGNNEQYF. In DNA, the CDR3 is TGTGCCAGCAGCTTCCTTGGACAGGGGAACAACGAGCAGTACTTC.

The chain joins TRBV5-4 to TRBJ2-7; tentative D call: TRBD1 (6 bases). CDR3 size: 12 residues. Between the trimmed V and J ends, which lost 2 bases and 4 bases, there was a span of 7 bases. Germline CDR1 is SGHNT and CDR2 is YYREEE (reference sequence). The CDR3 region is CASSFRGYEQYF. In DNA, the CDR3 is TGTGCCAGCAGCTTCAGGGGTTACGAGCAGTACTTC.

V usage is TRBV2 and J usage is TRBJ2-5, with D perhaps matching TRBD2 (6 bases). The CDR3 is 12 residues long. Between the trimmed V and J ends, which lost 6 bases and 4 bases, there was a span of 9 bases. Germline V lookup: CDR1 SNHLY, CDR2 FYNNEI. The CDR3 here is CASSQLAETQYF. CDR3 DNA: TGTGCCAGCAGCCAACTAGCAGAGACCCAGTACTTC. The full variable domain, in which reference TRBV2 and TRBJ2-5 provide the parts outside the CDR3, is EPEVTQTPSHQVTQMGQEVILRCVPISNHLYFYWYRQILGQKVEFLVSFYNNEISEKSEIFDDQFSVERPDGSNFTLKIRSTKLEDSAMYFCASSQLAETQYFGPGTRLLVL.

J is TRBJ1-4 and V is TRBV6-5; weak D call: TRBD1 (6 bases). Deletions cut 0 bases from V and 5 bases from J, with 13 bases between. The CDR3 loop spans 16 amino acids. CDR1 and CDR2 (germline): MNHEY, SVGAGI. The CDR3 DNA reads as TGTGCCAGCAGTTACTCCCGGAACAGGGCAAATGAAAAACTGTTTTTT. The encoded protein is CASSYSRNRANEKLFF.

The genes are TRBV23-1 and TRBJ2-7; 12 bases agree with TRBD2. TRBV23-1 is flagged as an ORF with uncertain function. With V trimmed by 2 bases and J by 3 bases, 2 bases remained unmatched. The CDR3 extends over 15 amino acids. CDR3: CASSQGTSGLYEQYF. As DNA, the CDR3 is TGCGCCAGCAGTCAAGGGACTAGCGGGCTCTACGAGCAGTACTTC.

The CDR3 protein is CASSADKSPSYEQYF. CDR3 DNA: TGTGCCAGCAGTGCCGACAAGTCCCCCTCCTACGAGCAGTACTTC. The chain carries TRBV6-5 and TRBJ2-7, with unresolved D. Looked up from germline, CDR1 is MNHEY and CDR2 is SVGAGI. This CDR3 spans 15 amino acids. V was clipped by 5 bases and J by 0 bases, with 14 bases between them.

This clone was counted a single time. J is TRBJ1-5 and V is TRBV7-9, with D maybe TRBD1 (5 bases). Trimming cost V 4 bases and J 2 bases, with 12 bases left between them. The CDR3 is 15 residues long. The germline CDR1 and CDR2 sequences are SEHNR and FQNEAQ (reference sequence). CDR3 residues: CASSWGDLGNQPQHF. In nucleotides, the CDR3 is TGTGCCAGCAGCTGGGGGGACCTGGGCAATCAGCCCCAGCATTTT.

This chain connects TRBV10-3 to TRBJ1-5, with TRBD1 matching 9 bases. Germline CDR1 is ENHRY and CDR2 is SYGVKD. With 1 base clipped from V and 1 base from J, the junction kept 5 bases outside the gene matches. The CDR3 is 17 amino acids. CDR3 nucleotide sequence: TGTGCCATCAGTGAGTACACCGGGACAGGGAGCAATCAGCCCCAGCATTTT. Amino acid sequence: CAISEYTGTGSNQPQHF.

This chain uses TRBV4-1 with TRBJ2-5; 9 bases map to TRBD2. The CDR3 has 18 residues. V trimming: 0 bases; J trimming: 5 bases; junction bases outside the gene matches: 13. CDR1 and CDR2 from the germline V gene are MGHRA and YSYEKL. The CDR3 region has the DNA TGCGCCAGCAGCCAAGATGCCAGCGGGGGGCGGACGCGGGAGACCCAGTACTTC. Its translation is CASSQDASGGRTRETQYF.

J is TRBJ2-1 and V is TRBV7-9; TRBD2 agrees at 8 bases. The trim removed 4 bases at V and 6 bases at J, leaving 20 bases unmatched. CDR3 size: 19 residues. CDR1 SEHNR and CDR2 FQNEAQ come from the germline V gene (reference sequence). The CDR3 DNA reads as TGTGCCAGCAGCTCTCTTCTCAAGGGACTAGGAATGGTTGGCAATGAGCAGTTCTTC. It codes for CASSSLLKGLGMVGNEQFF.

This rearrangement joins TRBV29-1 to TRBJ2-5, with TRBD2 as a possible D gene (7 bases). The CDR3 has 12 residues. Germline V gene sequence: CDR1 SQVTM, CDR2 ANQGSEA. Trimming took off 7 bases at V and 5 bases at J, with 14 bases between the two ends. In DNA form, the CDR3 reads TGCAGCGCGGTGGGGGGGGCCGAGACCCAGTACTTC. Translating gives CSAVGGAETQYF.

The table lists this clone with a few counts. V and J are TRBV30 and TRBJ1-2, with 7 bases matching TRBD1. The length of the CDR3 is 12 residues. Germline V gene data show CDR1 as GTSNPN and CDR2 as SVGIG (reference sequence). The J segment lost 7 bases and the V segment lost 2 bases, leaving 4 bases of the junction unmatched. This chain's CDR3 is CAWSSQGIGYTF. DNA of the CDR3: TGTGCCTGGAGTTCACAGGGGATTGGCTACACCTTC.

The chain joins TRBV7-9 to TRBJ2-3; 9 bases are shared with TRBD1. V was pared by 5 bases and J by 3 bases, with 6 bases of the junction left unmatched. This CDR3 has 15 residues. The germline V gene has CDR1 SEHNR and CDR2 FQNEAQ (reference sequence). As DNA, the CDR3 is TGTGCCAGCAGCCTAACAGGGGGCGCGACAGATACGCAGTATTTT. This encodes CASSLTGGATDTQYF.

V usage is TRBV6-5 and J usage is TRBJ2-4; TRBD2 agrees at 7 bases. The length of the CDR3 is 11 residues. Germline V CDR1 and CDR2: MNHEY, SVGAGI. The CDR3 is CAAGALNIQYF. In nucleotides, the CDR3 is TGTGCGGCGGGAGCCCTAAACATTCAGTACTTC.

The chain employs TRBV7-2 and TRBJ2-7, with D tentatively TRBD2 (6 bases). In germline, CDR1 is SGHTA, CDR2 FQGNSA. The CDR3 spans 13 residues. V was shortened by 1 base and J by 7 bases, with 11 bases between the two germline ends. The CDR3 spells CASSLGGLWEQYF. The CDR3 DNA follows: TGTGCCAGCAGCTTAGGGGGACTCTGGGAGCAGTACTTC.

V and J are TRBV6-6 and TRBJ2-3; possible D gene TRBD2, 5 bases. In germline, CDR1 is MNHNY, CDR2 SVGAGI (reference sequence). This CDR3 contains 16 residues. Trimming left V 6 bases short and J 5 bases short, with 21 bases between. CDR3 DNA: TGTGCCAGCAGCCACCAGAGGGATAGTCGAGGAGATACGCAGTATTTT. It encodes CASSHQRDSRGDTQYF.

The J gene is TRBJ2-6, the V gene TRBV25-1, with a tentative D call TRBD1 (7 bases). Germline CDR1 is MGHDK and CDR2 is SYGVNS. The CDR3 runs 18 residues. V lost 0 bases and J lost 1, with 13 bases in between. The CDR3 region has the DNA TGTGCCAGCAGTGAATATGGCAGGGGGGTATCTGGGGCCAACGTCCTGACTTTC. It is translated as CASSEYGRGVSGANVLTF.

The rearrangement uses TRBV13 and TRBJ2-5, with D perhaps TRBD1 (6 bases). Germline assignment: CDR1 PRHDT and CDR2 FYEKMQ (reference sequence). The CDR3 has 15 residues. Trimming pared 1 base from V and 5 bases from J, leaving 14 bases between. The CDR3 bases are TGTGCCAGCAGCTTAGCAGGGGCCATTCGGGAGACCCAGTACTTC. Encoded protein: CASSLAGAIRETQYF.

CDR3 DNA: TGTGCCAGCAGTGTTGGGCCTAACTATGGCTACACCTTC. It specifies CASSVGPNYGYTF. The rearrangement links TRBV6-1 to TRBJ1-2; D gene ambiguous. Trimming pared 4 bases from V and 0 bases from J, leaving 6 bases between. Looked up from germline, CDR1 is MNHNS and CDR2 is SASEGT. The CDR3 sequence is 13 residues long.

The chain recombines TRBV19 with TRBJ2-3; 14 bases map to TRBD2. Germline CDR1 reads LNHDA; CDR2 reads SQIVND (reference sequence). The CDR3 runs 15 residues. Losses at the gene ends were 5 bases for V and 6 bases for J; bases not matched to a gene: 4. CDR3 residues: CASSGLAGGVDTQYF. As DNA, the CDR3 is TGTGCCAGTAGTGGACTAGCGGGAGGAGTGGATACGCAGTATTTT.

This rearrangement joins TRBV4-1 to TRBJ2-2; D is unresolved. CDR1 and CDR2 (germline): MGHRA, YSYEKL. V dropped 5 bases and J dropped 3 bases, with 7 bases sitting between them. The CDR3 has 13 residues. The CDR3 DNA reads TGCGCCAGCAGCTCATTTTACACCGGGGAGCTGTTTTTT. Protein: CASSSFYTGELFF.

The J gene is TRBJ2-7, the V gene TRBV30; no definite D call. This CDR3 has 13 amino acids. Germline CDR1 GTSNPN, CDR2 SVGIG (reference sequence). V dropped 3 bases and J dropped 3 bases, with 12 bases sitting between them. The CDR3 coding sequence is TGTGCCTGGAGCCCCGGCAGGTACTACGAGCAGTACTTC. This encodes CAWSPGRYYEQYF.

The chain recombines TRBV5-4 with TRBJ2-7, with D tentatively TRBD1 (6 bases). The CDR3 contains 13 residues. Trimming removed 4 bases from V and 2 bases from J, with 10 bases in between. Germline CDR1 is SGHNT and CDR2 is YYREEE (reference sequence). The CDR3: CASSRRDTYEQYF. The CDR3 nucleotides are TGTGCCAGCAGCCGCCGGGACACCTACGAGCAGTACTTC.

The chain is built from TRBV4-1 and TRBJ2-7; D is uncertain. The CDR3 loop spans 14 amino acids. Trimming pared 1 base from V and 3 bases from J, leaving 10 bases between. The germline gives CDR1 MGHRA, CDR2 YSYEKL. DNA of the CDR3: TGCGCCAGCAGCCAAGTCGAGCTCGTCTACGAGCAGTACTTC. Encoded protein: CASSQVELVYEQYF.